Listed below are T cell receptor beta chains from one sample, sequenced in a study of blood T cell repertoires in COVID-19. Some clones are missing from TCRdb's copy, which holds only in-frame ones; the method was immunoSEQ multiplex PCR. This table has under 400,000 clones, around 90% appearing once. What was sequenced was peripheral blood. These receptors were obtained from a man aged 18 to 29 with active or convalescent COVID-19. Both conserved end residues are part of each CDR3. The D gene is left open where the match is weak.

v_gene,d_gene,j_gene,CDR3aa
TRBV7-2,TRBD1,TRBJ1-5,CASSPQGPVQPQHF
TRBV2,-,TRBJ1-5,CASSEGRGGNQPQHF
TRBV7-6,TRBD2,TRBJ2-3,CASSLATASGRGGTDTQYF
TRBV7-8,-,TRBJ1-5,CASSLERAQPQHF
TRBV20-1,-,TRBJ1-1,CSASVAASLTEAFF
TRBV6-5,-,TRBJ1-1,CASSRETNTEAFF
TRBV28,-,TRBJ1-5,CASSSSDQPQHF
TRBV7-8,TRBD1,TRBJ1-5,CASSLAGTGRADQPQHF
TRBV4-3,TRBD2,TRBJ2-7,CASSQDRSGNSYEQYF
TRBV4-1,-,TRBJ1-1,CASSQDLDTGVKKTEAFF
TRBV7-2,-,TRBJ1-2,CASSLLGGGGFGGGYTF
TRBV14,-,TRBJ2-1,CASSQDLSGRNEQFF
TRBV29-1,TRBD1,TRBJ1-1,CSVKRTGNTEAFF
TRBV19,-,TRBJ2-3,CASSPIGAASTDTQYF
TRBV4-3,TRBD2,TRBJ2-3,CASSQDVTGGPDTQYF
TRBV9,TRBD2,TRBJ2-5,CASSVFGGGGAHETQYF
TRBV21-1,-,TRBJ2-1,CASSKSRTSSVNEQFF
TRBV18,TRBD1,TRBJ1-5,CASSASQGALDQPQHF
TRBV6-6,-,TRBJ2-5,CASSSWSRGQETQYF
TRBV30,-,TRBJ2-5,CACLGQLEETQYF
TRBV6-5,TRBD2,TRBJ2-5,CASIRGGSETQYF
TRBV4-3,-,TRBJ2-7,CASSQTQTGPYEQYF
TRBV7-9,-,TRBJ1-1,CASSPGMNTEAFF
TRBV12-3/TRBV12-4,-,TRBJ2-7,CASSYQTVNEQYF
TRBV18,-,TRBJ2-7,CASSPWAQSIYEQYF
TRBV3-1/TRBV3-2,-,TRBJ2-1,CASSQSGNEQFF
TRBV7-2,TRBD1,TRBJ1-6,CASSFLNRQGESLHF
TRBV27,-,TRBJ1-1,CASSTAGRGRHTEAFF
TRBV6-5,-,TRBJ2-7,CASSSPVRYEQYF
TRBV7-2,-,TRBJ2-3,CASRRYGTSTDTQYF
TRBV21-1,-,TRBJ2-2,CASSKKKAQGDHDGELFF